What follows is one T cell receptor beta chain and its context. Its antigen remains unidentified. This sample was taken from a study of T cell responses to AZD1222 COVID-19 vaccine. Study information: Analyses pooled second doses at about 4 or about 12 weeks. Findings of the study overall: Two AZD1222 administrations were followed by greater Spike-specific TCR breadth and depth. Baseline seropositivity characterized only a handful of AZD1222 recipients. Within unmutated variant regions lay the reported targets of nearly half of spike-specific TCRs.

Per the germline V gene, CDR1 is SGHNT and CDR2 is YENEEA. Trimming removed 1 base from V and 2 bases from J, with 10 bases in between. There are 15 residues in the CDR3. Libraries were prepared by immunoSEQ multiplex PCR; TCRdb keeps only in-frame clonotypes and omits some of them. Of about 130,000 clones in the sample, approximately 90% are singletons; the top ten hold approximately 2%. The chain is built from TRBV11-3 and TRBJ2-3; D may be TRBD1 or TRBD2 (5 bases each). The sequence derives from an adult in good health. The sequences come from peripheral blood, collected on day 0 of AZD1222 vaccination. The CDR3: CASSLGQRDTDTQYF. The DNA for the CDR3 is TGTGCCAGCAGCTTAGGACAGAGGGACACAGATACGCAGTATTTT.